The entry that follows covers one T cell receptor beta chain sequence. The antigen remains undetermined. This sample was included in a study of ipilimumab plus nivolumab after autologous stem cell transplantation. The protocol was immunoSEQ multiplex PCR, while the TCRdb copy is restricted to in-frame clones and leaves out a portion. The sample has about 12,000 clones; more than 60% are singletons. The germline V and J ends were trimmed by 5 bases and 0 bases, with 16 bases remaining between them. Germline assignment: CDR1 SGHTA and CDR2 FQGTGA. The CDR3 is 17 amino acids. Study results and caveats: Per the authors, repertoire, Treg and microbiota data justify further study.

Ipilimumab, 1 mg/kg, started 14 to 28 days after autologous transplant. The TCR sequence derives from a male donor with multiple myeloma. Sequenced material: PBMCs, taken in a trial of ipilimumab plus nivolumab as post-transplant consolidation. The chain has TRBV7-3 and TRBJ2-2; TRBD2 might be the D (5 bases). The DNA for the CDR3 is TGTGCCAGCAGCCTGAGGCCCGGGAATACGAACACCGGGGAGCTGTTTTTT. Translation: CASSLRPGNTNTGELFF. Full variable domain (remainder filled in from reference TRBV7-3 and TRBJ2-2): GAGVSQTPSNKVTEKGKYVELRCDPISGHTALYWYRQSLGQGPEFLIYFQGTGAADDSGLPNDRFFAVRPEGSVSTLKIQRTERGDSAVYLCASSLRPGNTNTGELFFGEGSRLTVL.